These T cell receptor beta chains were read from a single sample in a study of shared clonotypes between healthy human individuals. Generated by immunoSEQ multiplex PCR, the TCRdb table keeps only in-frame clones and is missing some. The table lists about 650,000 clones, just under 97% of them singletons, with 0.11% in the top ten. Sequencing was performed on naive CD8+ T cells sorted from blood. The receptors were sampled from a woman aged 25 to 39 in good health. Each CDR3 is given without its conserved first and last residue. D genes are given only for firm matches.

cdr3_aa cdr3_length v_call d_call
ASTDAGLANTEAF 13 TRBV19 -
ATSTQQGTEAF 11 TRBV15 TRBD1
ASGRGNEQF 9 TRBV9 -
ASSWAIAAADTQY 13 TRBV7-8 -
ASSAYGSGYT 10 TRBV9 -
ASSSGPGSTEAF 12 TRBV7-6 -
ASSPRGAGANVLT 13 TRBV27 -
ASSFVLAGLRDEQY 14 TRBV28 TRBD2
ASTMLGTDRLAADYEQY 17 TRBV5-6 TRBD2
ASSFSRDPSSYNEQF 15 TRBV28 -
ASSLVGYEGQETQY 14 TRBV7-9 -
ASSLGTGKYEQY 12 TRBV5-8 -
ASSVESVDWEQY 12 TRBV9 -
AWSASTGELF 10 TRBV30 -
AITGDSYEQY 10 TRBV28 TRBD1
ASRTGYQNTEAF 12 TRBV7-9 -
ASSGGFSGANVLT 13 TRBV2 -
ASRDFWTDTQY 11 TRBV5-1 -
ASSPGLGHYEQY 12 TRBV13 TRBD2
ASSSGGQPQH 10 TRBV27 -
ASRDGLAGVAKNIQY 15 TRBV2 TRBD2
ASSSVVTTEAF 11 TRBV11-2 -
ASSEGTSGNEQF 12 TRBV10-1 TRBD2
ASSFWGGGGNQPQH 14 TRBV5-6 -
ATDRGQVNEQF 11 TRBV19 TRBD1
ASSLQTSANEQF 12 TRBV27 TRBD2
ASSWSGDLGGANVLT 15 TRBV5-1 -
SVVSGYEQY 9 TRBV29-1 -
ASSPRDNTSPLH 12 TRBV28 -
ASSPGPNTEAF 11 TRBV6-5 -
ASSRPGTGSNTEAF 14 TRBV4-1 TRBD1
ASSPDRRNTEAF 12 TRBV10-1 -
ASNPGSLQETQY 12 TRBV28 -
ASSEPDRGSSEQY 13 TRBV2 TRBD1
ASSLEGEKLF 10 TRBV7-9 -
ASSLSPGTYYNEQF 14 TRBV27 -
ASSNPWTGGNQPQH 14 TRBV19 TRBD1
ASSDRNEQF 9 TRBV13 -
STSHRQRMNTEAF 13 TRBV29-1 -
ASSLWTPDEEQY 12 TRBV28 -
ASSEADSQIWRDGTDTQY 18 TRBV2 -
ASSQDYRGGQPQH 13 TRBV4-1 TRBD1
ASSPGGSTVY 10 TRBV28 TRBD2
ASSLLTERLGGEQF 14 TRBV27 -
ASSTNRDSALYEQY 14 TRBV28 -
ASSLGGWTEAF 11 TRBV5-4 -
SVTAEPTYEQY 11 TRBV29-1 -
ASSRQEYNEQF 11 TRBV5-1 -
ASSPPGSSYNSPLH 14 TRBV5-8 -
ASSLHPGPPGAF 12 TRBV11-2 -
ASSLVGSYNEQF 12 TRBV5-1 -
ASSQDRGGSYEQY 13 TRBV4-1 TRBD2
ASSRGQDTEAF 11 TRBV5-4 TRBD1
ASSPTANQATNEKLF 15 TRBV28 -
ASSHTNGLAGGSTDTQY 17 TRBV4-1 TRBD2
ASSMALNIQY 10 TRBV6-1 -
ATPSPDTGELF 11 TRBV21-1 -